These 25 T cell receptor beta chains came from one sample sequenced in a study of cytomegalovirus exposure and HLA in healthy donors. 60 Vbeta and 13 Jbeta primers were used in PCR. TCRdb keeps only in-frame clones here, not all; method: immunoSEQ multiplex PCR. The data contain fewer than 350,000 clones, about 90% of them singletons. The specimen was PBMCs. Receptors were obtained from a young woman in good health and CMV-seronegative.

The chain is built from TRBV5-1 and TRBJ1-5; D is ambiguous. CDR3 size: 13 residues. Germline CDR1 SGHRS, CDR2 YFSETQ. Deletions cut 4 bases from V and 7 bases from J, with 12 bases between. This CDR3 reads CASSGEGGQPQHF. Here the CDR3 DNA reads TGCGCCAGCAGCGGAGAGGGAGGGCAGCCCCAGCATTTT.

The chain recombines TRBV7-9 with TRBJ2-2, with D possibly TRBD2 on 5 matching bases. The V end lost 3 bases, the J end lost 4 bases, and 12 bases lay between the germline ends. CDR1 is SEHNR and CDR2 is FQNEAQ in the germline V gene (reference sequence). The CDR3 spans 15 residues. The CDR3 nucleotides are TGTGCCAGCAGCTTTGGCGGGCCCAGCACCGGGGAGCTGTTTTTT. This encodes CASSFGGPSTGELFF. Drawing the rest from reference TRBV7-9 and TRBJ2-2, the complete variable domain is DTGVSQNPRHKITKRGQNVTFRCDPISEHNRLYWYRQTLGQGPEFLTYFQNEAQLEKSRLLSDRFSAERPKGSFSTLEIQRTEQGDSAMYLCASSFGGPSTGELFFGEGSRLTVL.

The chain is built from TRBV13 and TRBJ2-2; 7 nucleotides align to TRBD2. Trimming cost V 8 bases and J 7 bases; bases outside gene matches: 7. This CDR3 spans 13 amino acids. Germline CDR1 PRHDT, CDR2 FYEKMQ (reference sequence). CDR3 sequence: CASHGGTGGELFF. The CDR3 DNA sequence: TGTGCCAGCCACGGGGGGACCGGCGGGGAGCTGTTTTTT.

The sample holds one count of this clone. The chain uses TRBV11-2 and TRBJ1-2; 8 bases are a match to TRBD1. The CDR3 length is 14 residues. CDR1 and CDR2 from the germline V gene are SGHAT and FQNNGV. The ends lost 1 base at V and 3 bases at J; junction bases unmatched: 1. In DNA form, the CDR3 reads TGTGCCAGCAGCTTAGGGACAGGGCACTATGGCTACACCTTC. Translating gives CASSLGTGHYGYTF. Full variable domain (missing parts from reference TRBV11-2 and TRBJ1-2): EAGVAQSPRYKIIEKRQSVAFWCNPISGHATLYWYQQILGQGPKLLIQFQNNGVVDDSQLPKDRFSAERLKGVDSTLKIQPAKLEDSAVYLCASSLGTGHYGYTFGSGTRLTVV.

This sequence joins TRBV9 and TRBJ2-5; TRBD1 is a possible D gene (6 bases). Germline V gives CDR1 SGDLS, CDR2 YYNGEE. The CDR3 is made up of 15 amino acids. The V and J ends lost 0 bases and 4 bases respectively, with 13 bases between them. CDR3 residues: CASSVAVGAIETQYF. The CDR3 nucleotides read TGTGCCAGCAGCGTAGCGGTGGGGGCGATAGAGACCCAGTACTTC.

This clone was seen a handful of times. The gene calls are TRBV5-1 and TRBJ1-2; no reliable D call. This CDR3 region has 12 residues. Germline V gene sequence: CDR1 SGHRS, CDR2 YFSETQ. Trimming removed 0 bases at V and 6 bases at J, with 6 bases between. The CDR3 loop reads CASSLVRDGYTF. The CDR3 DNA is TGCGCCAGCAGCTTGGTCCGGGATGGCTACACCTTC.

The J gene is TRBJ2-1, the V gene TRBV2, with 11 bases matching TRBD2. Germline CDR1 SNHLY, CDR2 FYNNEI. V was pared by 3 bases and J by 9 bases, with 10 bases of the junction left unmatched. The CDR3 spans 16 residues. CDR3: CASSEGLAGGQREQFF. CDR3 coding DNA: TGTGCCAGCAGTGAGGGTTTAGCGGGGGGGCAGCGTGAGCAGTTCTTC.

The V gene is TRBV6-5, the J gene TRBJ1-1; TRBD1 is a possible D gene (5 bases). The CDR3 sequence is 13 residues long. V shed 6 bases and J shed 2 bases, with 10 bases lying between them. The germline gives CDR1 MNHEY, CDR2 SVGAGI. CDR3 loop: CASSGGFNTEAFF. CDR3 bases: TGTGCCAGCAGCGGGGGGTTTAACACTGAAGCTTTCTTT.

The chain combines TRBV27 with TRBJ2-7; 8 nucleotides line up with TRBD1. This CDR3 contains 15 residues. Germline values: CDR1 MNHEY, CDR2 SMNVEV (reference sequence). V was clipped by 0 bases and J by 6 bases; unmatched bases: 7. CDR3 DNA sequence: TGTGCCAGCAGTTTATCCCCCCAGGGGGCTGGCGAGCAGTACTTC. Translation gives CASSLSPQGAGEQYF.

The chain combines TRBV6-4 with TRBJ1-1; 8 nucleotides align to TRBD1. This CDR3 has 19 residues. The germline V gene encodes CDR1 MRHNA and CDR2 SNTAGT. After removal of 5 bases from V and 1 base from J, the junction contained 18 bases not matched to a gene. CDR3 sequence reads: CASSSPPQTGEVENTEAFF. CDR3 nucleotide sequence: TGTGCCAGCAGTTCCCCCCCGCAGACAGGGGAGGTGGAGAACACTGAAGCTTTCTTT.

The CDR3 sequence: CASSLVPGSTNEKLFF. The CDR3 nucleotides read TGTGCCAGCAGCTTAGTCCCAGGGTCAACTAATGAAAAACTGTTTTTT. The chain couples TRBV7-2 to TRBJ1-4; tentative D call: TRBD1 (5 bases). From germline, CDR1 is SGHTA and CDR2 FQGNSA. The V end was cut by 1 base, the J end by 0 bases, with 9 bases between. CDR3 size: 16 residues. Variable domain in full (rest from reference TRBV7-2 and TRBJ1-4): GAGVSQSPSNKVTEKGKDVELRCDPISGHTALYWYRQSLGQGLEFLIYFQGNSAPDKSGLPSDRFSAERTGGSVSTLTIQRTQQEDSAVYLCASSLVPGSTNEKLFFGSGTQLSVL.

V gene TRBV19 combines with J gene TRBJ2-7; TRBD1 agrees at 9 bases. Germline V gives CDR1 LNHDA, CDR2 SQIVND (reference sequence). The CDR3 is 15 residues long. Trimming removed 3 bases from V and 7 bases from J; junction bases left unmatched: 10. The CDR3 nucleotides are TGTGCCAGTAGTATGTCCGGGACAGGGACGGGTGAGCAGTACTTC. Residues: CASSMSGTGTGEQYF.

The rearrangement joins TRBV27 to TRBJ2-1; 11 bases map to TRBD1. V gave up 5 bases and J gave up 5 bases; unmatched junction bases: 8. CDR3 size: 16 residues. The germline CDR1 and CDR2 sequences are MNHEY and SMNVEV (reference sequence). The CDR3 DNA follows: TGTGCCAGCAGTACAACCGGGACAGGGGGTAACAATGAGCAGTTCTTC. It is translated as CASSTTGTGGNNEQFF.

The V call is TRBV6-5, the J call TRBJ1-2; D might be TRBD1 (5 bases). With 1 base removed from V and 6 bases from J, the gap between germline ends came to 9 bases. Germline values: CDR1 MNHEY, CDR2 SVGAGI. The CDR3 totals 13 residues. CDR3 nucleotide sequence: TGTGCCAGCAGTTACTACACAGGAGATGGCTACACCTTC. Protein: CASSYYTGDGYTF.

The J gene is TRBJ1-2, the V gene TRBV10-2; D gene uncertain. Germline CDR1 WSHSY, CDR2 SAAADI. V was shortened by 0 bases and J by 0 bases, with 8 bases between the two germline ends. The CDR3 is 15 amino acids. CDR3 sequence reads: CASSESTGANYGYTF. The CDR3 DNA reads as TGCGCCAGCAGTGAGTCGACTGGAGCTAACTATGGCTACACCTTC.

Note on this clone: Compared with germline, one end of the junction differs, possibly owing to a read error. The rearrangement links TRBV7-9 to TRBJ1-1, with D hard to call. The germline V gene encodes CDR1 SEHNR and CDR2 FQNEAQ (reference sequence). CDR3 length equals 12 residues. The CDR3 nucleotides are TGTTCCAGCAGCCAAGTCGGGACTGAAGCTTTCTTT. As protein: CSSSQVGTEAFF.

This chain uses TRBV25-1 with TRBJ1-6; 7 nucleotides agree with TRBD1. After removal of 3 bases from V and 7 bases from J, the junction contained 12 bases not matched to a gene. The CDR3 loop spans 17 amino acids. CDR1 and CDR2 (germline): MGHDK, SYGVNS. The CDR3 is CASSDPGTQGRNSPLHF. The CDR3 DNA sequence: TGTGCCAGCAGTGATCCGGGCACACAGGGGAGAAATTCACCCCTCCACTTT. The full variable domain, completed using reference TRBV25-1 and TRBJ1-6, is EADIYQTPRYLVIGTGKKITLECSQTMGHDKMYWYQQDPGMELHLIHYSYGVNSTEKGDLSSESTVSRIRTEHFPLTLESARPSHTSQYLCASSDPGTQGRNSPLHFGNGTRLTVT.

The genes are TRBV10-2 and TRBJ2-3, with 7 nucleotides matching TRBD1. In germline, CDR1 is WSHSY, CDR2 SAAADI. There are 15 residues in the CDR3. The V segment lost 6 bases and the J segment 1 base; nucleotides outside the gene matches: 7. CDR3 in amino acids: CASRDQGVGTDTQYF. The CDR3 bases are TGCGCCAGCAGGGACCAGGGGGTGGGCACAGATACGCAGTATTTT.

V and J are TRBV29-1 and TRBJ1-4; D gene unclear. V was clipped by 0 bases and J by 10 bases, with 6 bases between them. The germline V gene encodes CDR1 SQVTM and CDR2 ANQGSEA. The CDR3 totals 11 residues. Here the CDR3 reads CSVEDQAKLFF. The CDR3 DNA sequence: TGCAGCGTTGAAGATCAGGCAAAACTGTTTTTT.

The V gene is TRBV5-6, the J gene TRBJ2-7; the D is unclear. Trimming pared 5 bases from V and 7 bases from J, leaving 10 bases between. CDR3 length equals 11 residues. Germline assignment: CDR1 SGHDT and CDR2 YYEEEE. The CDR3 here is CASSLSREQYF. The DNA for the CDR3 is TGTGCCAGCAGTTTGAGCCGTGAGCAGTACTTC.

The J gene is TRBJ2-7, the V gene TRBV5-1; no firm D call. Germline V gene lookup returns CDR1 SGHRS and CDR2 YFSETQ. Trimming pared 2 bases from V and 4 bases from J, leaving 4 bases between. The CDR3 sequence is 11 residues long. CDR3 protein: CASSLAYEQYF. In nucleotides, the CDR3 is TGCGCCAGCAGCTTAGCATACGAGCAGTACTTC. The full variable domain, with the rest looked up from reference TRBV5-1 and TRBJ2-7, is KAGVTQTPRYLIKTRGQQVTLSCSPISGHRSVSWYQQTPGQGLQFLFEYFSETQRNKGNFPGRFSGRQFSNSRSEMNVSTLELGDSALYLCASSLAYEQYFGPGTRLTVT.

The chain has TRBV5-4 and TRBJ2-7; tentatively, D is TRBD2 (6 bases). CDR3 size: 14 residues. The ends were cut back, 0 bases at V and 5 bases at J, with 12 bases in the middle. The germline CDR1 and CDR2 sequences are SGHNT and YYREEE (reference sequence). The CDR3 coding sequence is TGTGCCAGCAGCTTGGTGGGGGGTTTCAACGAGCAGTACTTC. This translates into CASSLVGGFNEQYF. Based on the CDR3 plus reference TRBV5-4 and TRBJ2-7, the full variable domain is ETGVTQSPTHLIKTRGQQVTLRCSSQSGHNTVSWYQQALGQGPQFIFQYYREEENGRGNFPPRFSGLQFPNYSSELNVNALELDDSALYLCASSLVGGFNEQYFGPGTRLTVT.

The rearrangement links TRBV10-3 to TRBJ2-5; 8 positions match TRBD2. V shed 1 base and J 1 base; nucleotides not matched to a gene: 14. Germline V gene lookup returns CDR1 ENHRY and CDR2 SYGVKD. The CDR3 is 19 residues long. The CDR3 loop reads CAISEFLAGSGGAQETQYF. CDR3 sequence (DNA): TGTGCCATCAGTGAGTTCTTAGCGGGGAGCGGGGGTGCCCAAGAGACCCAGTACTTC.

The chain carries TRBV5-4 and TRBJ1-2; 10 bases line up with TRBD1. Germline V gene sequence: CDR1 SGHNT, CDR2 YYREEE (reference sequence). There are 16 residues in the CDR3. V was clipped by 0 bases and J by 8 bases; unmatched bases: 10. The CDR3 DNA follows: TGTGCCAGCAGCTTGGATGCGACAGGGGGCGCGGGGGGCTACACCTTC. Translation gives CASSLDATGGAGGYTF. Full variable domain (remainder filled in from reference TRBV5-4 and TRBJ1-2): ETGVTQSPTHLIKTRGQQVTLRCSSQSGHNTVSWYQQALGQGPQFIFQYYREEENGRGNFPPRFSGLQFPNYSSELNVNALELDDSALYLCASSLDATGGAGGYTFGSGTRLTVV.

The chain joins TRBV6-5 to TRBJ1-2; a weak D match, TRBD1 (6 bases). The germline V and J ends were trimmed by 2 bases and 0 bases, with 10 bases remaining between them. The CDR3 has 15 residues. CDR1 MNHEY and CDR2 SVGAGI come from the germline V gene. CDR3 sequence: CASSYGQGPNYGYTF. The CDR3 DNA reads TGTGCCAGCAGTTACGGGCAGGGGCCTAACTATGGCTACACCTTC.